This TCR beta chain was obtained from a study of CD8+CD57+ T cells in acquired aplastic anemia. Genomic DNA was employed as the template in profiling TCR beta VDJ and CDR3. Via MiXCR, TCRdb re-called the reads, giving one row per CDR3 protein. This table has 400,000 to 500,000 distinct CDR3 sequences, about two thirds appearing once. Study-wide results and caveats: A significant difference in CD8+ Simpson's diversity between patients and controls was not found.

This clonotype occurred once. Its antigen is not identified. Sequencing was performed on sorted CD4+, CD8+, or CD8+CD57+ T cells (not recorded which) from PBMCs. The clonotype originates from a human donor in good health, serving as a control.

CDR3 DNA: TGTGCCAGCAGCTTAGTCGGACAGGCCCGCTATGGCTACACCTTC. Translating gives CASSLVGQARYGYTF. The chain combines TRBV7-2 with TRBJ1-2; 7 positions match TRBD1. The V segment lost 1 base and the J segment 4 bases; nucleotides outside the gene matches: 6. Germline loops: CDR1 SGHTA, CDR2 FQGNSA. The CDR3 consists of 15 residues. The full variable domain, with the rest looked up from reference TRBV7-2 and TRBJ1-2, is GAGVSQSPSNKVTEKGKDVELRCDPISGHTALYWYRQSLGQGLEFLIYFQGNSAPDKSGLPSDRFSAERTGGSVSTLTIQRTQQEDSAVYLCASSLVGQARYGYTFGSGTRLTVV.